The 25 T cell receptor beta chains below come from one sample, sequenced in a study of regulatory T cells in long-lasting Graves disease. Time point specified: persistent/refractory GD, antithyroid drugs over 5 years with positive TRAb. PBMC RNA was the source of the TCR library. Sequencing libraries for TCR beta were prepared with iRepertoire HTBI primers and Arm-PCR of CDR3 regions. TCRdb processed the multiplex PCR reads anew with MiXCR; each CDR3 protein has one entry. The sample records about 460,000 distinct CDR3 sequences, about 22% being singletons. The sequencing here drew on peripheral blood mononuclear cells (PBMCs), taken when the disease was refractory, from a patient treated with antithyroid drugs. Every receptor here comes from a female donor with Graves disease.

This clonotype was seen ten or more times. This chain uses TRBV28 with TRBJ2-7; 7 bases align to TRBD2. CDR1 is MDHEN, CDR2 SYDVKM, per germline. V trimming: 7 bases; J trimming: 5 bases; junction bases outside the gene matches: 17. This CDR3 has 16 amino acids. The CDR3 DNA follows: TGTGCCAGCACCCTCGGAGGAGCGGGAAAAATCGACGAGCAGTACTTC. Its translation is CASTLGGAGKIDEQYF.

The chain carries TRBV7-9 and TRBJ2-7, with D possibly TRBD1 on 6 matching bases. Germline V lookup: CDR1 SEHNR, CDR2 FQNEAQ (reference sequence). V was cut by 1 base and J by 9 bases, with 13 bases left in between. There are 13 residues in the CDR3. This chain's CDR3 is CASSLGGLGGQYF. CDR3 in DNA: TGTGCCAGCAGCTTAGGCGGGTTAGGGGGGCAGTACTTC.

The CDR3, as DNA: TGTGCCAGCAACGATGGACAGCCTGGGCCCCAGCATTTT. Translated, it gives CASNDGQPGPQHF. The V and J genes are TRBV6-1 and TRBJ1-5; TRBD1 might be the D (6 bases). The CDR3 length is 13 residues. Germline V gene sequence: CDR1 MNHNS, CDR2 SASEGT. With 7 bases removed from V and 9 bases from J, the gap between germline ends came to 16 bases.

This clonotype was detected only a few times. The chain combines TRBV4-1 with TRBJ2-3; unclear D gene. The germline V gene encodes CDR1 MGHRA and CDR2 YSYEKL. V was shortened by 4 bases and J by 6 bases, with 11 bases between the two germline ends. The CDR3 contains 13 residues. CDR3 DNA: TGCGCCAGCAGCCCCCGCCTGTCCGATACGCAGTATTTT. Residues: CASSPRLSDTQYF.

This clonotype occurred a few times. The chain joins TRBV7-9 to TRBJ2-5; perhaps TRBD2 as D (6 bases). The CDR3 spans 16 residues. Per the germline V gene, CDR1 is SEHNR and CDR2 is FQNEAQ (reference sequence). V was shortened by 3 bases and J by 1 base, with 15 bases between the two germline ends. The chain's CDR3 is CASSFGGSGSQETQYF. The CDR3 bases are TGTGCCAGCAGCTTCGGGGGATCGGGATCCCAAGAGACCCAGTACTTC.

There are a few counts of this clonotype. The J gene is TRBJ1-5, the V gene TRBV24-1; the D is unclear. This CDR3 has 12 amino acids. In germline, CDR1 is KGHDR, CDR2 SFDVKD. Trimming stripped 6 bases from V and 3 bases from J, with 5 bases between. Here the CDR3 reads CATSLNNQPQHF. The CDR3 bases are TGTGCCACCAGTCTGAACAATCAGCCCCAGCATTTT.

As concerns this clonotype: With only one base between it and a far larger clone, this is likely a read error. CDR3 coding DNA: TGTGCCAGCGGATCCGCACATGAGACCCAGTACTTC. It codes for CASGSAHETQYF. V usage is TRBV28 and J usage is TRBJ2-1, with no clear D. The J call may be incorrect, as the DNA end agrees better with TRBJ2-5. In germline, CDR1 is MDHEN, CDR2 SYDVKM. The CDR3 runs to 12 residues.

This clonotype was counted many times. The chain combines TRBV28 with TRBJ2-7; D may be TRBD1 (5 bases). This CDR3 has 12 amino acids. The V end lost 6 bases, the J end lost 7 bases, and 13 bases lay between the germline ends. Germline-derived CDR1 and CDR2 are MDHEN and SYDVKM. This CDR3 is CASREQAGEQYF. The DNA of the CDR3 is TGTGCCAGCAGAGAACAGGCTGGGGAGCAGTACTTC.

This clonotype has a count of ten or more. The rearrangement joins TRBV28 to TRBJ1-2; unclear D gene. The CDR3 totals 15 residues. Trimming took 8 bases from V and 1 from J, leaving 17 bases between them. Germline assignment: CDR1 MDHEN and CDR2 SYDVKM. CDR3 DNA: TGTGCCAGCCATGCCTCCGGGCAGGATAACTATGGCTACACCTTC. This codes for CASHASGQDNYGYTF.

As concerns this clonotype: Just one base apart from a much larger clone, this may be a read error. The rearrangement links TRBV6-2 or TRBV6-3 to TRBJ1-2, with 9 bases lining up with TRBD1. Germline trimming cut 2 bases from V and 8 bases from J; bases unmatched to any gene: 6. The CDR3 is made up of 14 amino acids. Germline V gene data show CDR1 as MNHEY and CDR2 as SVGEGT. This chain's CDR3 is CASSYGRTGEGYTF. In nucleotides, the CDR3 is TGTGCCAGCAGTTACGGAAGGACAGGGGAAGGCTACACCTTC.

The chain has TRBV28 and TRBJ1-5; TRBD1 matches at 9 bases. The V segment lost 6 bases and the J segment 5 bases; nucleotides outside the gene matches: 8. This CDR3 has 15 amino acids. CDR1 MDHEN and CDR2 SYDVKM come from the germline V gene. CDR3 in amino acids: CASRPCRDRDQPQHF. The CDR3 DNA reads TGTGCCAGCAGGCCTTGCCGGGACAGGGATCAGCCCCAGCATTTT.

The V and J genes are TRBV6-1 and TRBJ2-7; TRBD1 matches at 7 bases. With V trimmed by 8 bases and J by 7 bases, 8 bases remained unmatched. The V gene's germline CDR1 is MNHNS and CDR2 SASEGT. This CDR3 comprises 12 residues. CDR3 residues: CASGDSQKEQYF. Written as DNA, the CDR3 is TGTGCCAGCGGGGACAGCCAAAAGGAGCAGTACTTC.

This clonotype was detected many times. The V call is TRBV7-3, the J call TRBJ2-2; unclear D gene. Germline V gives CDR1 SGHTA, CDR2 FQGTGA. The CDR3 spans 12 residues. The V gene lost 5 bases and the J gene lost 6 bases, with 7 bases spanning the gap. CDR3 sequence: CASSHNAGELFF. For the CDR3, the DNA is TGTGCCAGCAGCCACAACGCCGGGGAGCTGTTTTTT.

V is TRBV28 and J is TRBJ2-1, with 10 bases that match TRBD2. V was pared by 4 bases and J by 7 bases, with 10 bases of the junction left unmatched. The CDR3 length is 16 residues. Germline assignment: CDR1 MDHEN and CDR2 SYDVKM. Here the CDR3 DNA reads TGTGCCAGCAGTTCACTCTTAGCGGGAGGTTTGAATGAGCAGTTCTTC. Its translation: CASSSLLAGGLNEQFF.

Many counts were recorded for this clonotype. V gene TRBV28 combines with J gene TRBJ1-5, with D possibly being TRBD1 (5 bases). Trimming cost V 6 bases and J 3 bases, with 12 bases left between them. Per the germline V gene, CDR1 is MDHEN and CDR2 is SYDVKM. The CDR3 is 14 residues long. CDR3 loop: CASRQTGDNQPQHF. In DNA form, the CDR3 reads TGTGCCAGCAGACAAACAGGTGACAATCAGCCCCAGCATTTT. Looking up the rest from reference TRBV28 and TRBJ1-5 gives the full variable domain: DVKVTQSSRYLVKRTGEKVFLECVQDMDHENMFWYRQDPGLGLRLIYFSYDVKMKEKGDIPEGYSVSREKKERFSLILESASTNQTSMYLCASRQTGDNQPQHFGDGTRLSIL.

The CDR3 DNA reads TGCGCCAGCAGCCAAGATCATGTCCCTCCTGATTTCCTGCCATCGGCGAATGAAAAACTGTTTTTT. This gives the protein CASSQDHVPPDFLPSANEKLFF. The chain recombines TRBV4-3 with TRBJ1-4, with unresolved D. The V and J ends lost 0 bases and 5 bases respectively, with 31 bases between them. The CDR3 runs 22 residues. The germline gives CDR1 LGHNA, CDR2 YSLEER.

There are many counts of this clonotype. The genes are TRBV11-2 and TRBJ2-5; the D call may be TRBD1 or TRBD2 (5 bases each). This CDR3 region has 14 residues. V was shortened by 1 base and J by 5 bases, with 11 bases between the two germline ends. From germline, CDR1 is SGHAT and CDR2 FQNNGV. Here the CDR3 DNA reads TGTGCCAGCAGCTTAGGGGGGTCGGGGGAGACCCAGTACTTC. It is translated as CASSLGGSGETQYF.

The chain has TRBV10-3 and TRBJ2-2; D remains unclear. This CDR3 is built from 14 residues. V was cut by 8 bases and J by 0 bases, with 10 bases left in between. Germline assignment: CDR1 ENHRY and CDR2 SYGVKD. CDR3 loop: CAILRTSNTGELFF. Here the CDR3 DNA reads TGTGCCATCCTCCGCACTTCGAACACCGGGGAGCTGTTTTTT.

This clonotype has a count of ten or more. This chain uses TRBV6-1 with TRBJ1-2; D remains ambiguous. Trimming shortened V by 7 bases and J by 3 bases, and 15 bases separated the two germline ends. Germline V gene lookup returns CDR1 MNHNS and CDR2 SASEGT. This CDR3 comprises 14 residues. In DNA, the CDR3 is TGTGCCAGCAACCGAGACACAAGGGACTATGGCTACACCTTC. This translates into CASNRDTRDYGYTF.

Of note for this clonotype: This clone may be a read error of a much larger clone one base away. The chain is built from TRBV11-2 and TRBJ1-2; D unclear. The CDR3 loop spans 14 amino acids. Germline values: CDR1 SGHAT, CDR2 FQNNGV. The CDR3 sequence is CAGSLRWGKGGYTF. CDR3 sequence (DNA): TGTGCCGGCAGCTTACGGTGGGGAAAAGGGGGCTACACCTTC. Based on the CDR3 plus reference TRBV11-2 and TRBJ1-2, the full variable domain is EAGVAQSPRYKIIEKRQSVAFWCNPISGHATLYWYQQILGQGPKLLIQFQNNGVVDDSQLPKDRFSAERLKGVDSTLKIQPAKLEDSAVYLCAGSLRWGKGGYTFGSGTRLTVV.

On this clonotype: Relative to the germline gene, one junction end is altered; a read error may explain this. This sequence joins TRBV5-1 and TRBJ2-7; no clear D gene. The germline CDR1 and CDR2 sequences are SGHRS and YFSETQ. CDR3 length equals 15 residues. CDR3 nucleotide sequence: TGCGCCAGCAGCTTAAGTCCGGGTGTATCCTCCGAGCAGTACTTC. Translated: CASSLSPGVSSEQYF.

The chain joins TRBV30 to TRBJ1-1; possibly TRBD1 for D (6 bases). Germline values: CDR1 GTSNPN, CDR2 SVGIG (reference sequence). V lost 7 bases, J lost 5 bases, and 14 bases lay in between. CDR3 size: 12 residues. CDR3 sequence: CALERQETEAFF. Here the CDR3 DNA reads TGTGCCTTGGAAAGACAGGAGACTGAAGCTTTCTTT.

As for this clonotype: Just one base apart from a much larger clone, this may be a read error. The J gene is TRBJ1-4, the V gene TRBV12-3 or TRBV12-4, with D perhaps matching TRBD1 (6 bases). The CDR3 extends over 15 amino acids. The germline V and J ends were trimmed by 8 bases and 0 bases, with 13 bases remaining between them. CDR3 nucleotides: TGTGCCAGCCAGTACAGGGTCGCAACTAATGAAAAACTGTTTTTT. Encoded protein: CASQYRVATNEKLFF.

The sample holds a few counts of this clonotype. The chain couples TRBV6-1 to TRBJ1-5; D perhaps matches TRBD1 (6 bases). The CDR3 contains 14 residues. From germline, CDR1 is MNHNS and CDR2 SASEGT. V lost 7 bases and J lost 4, with 14 bases in between. Written as DNA, the CDR3 is TGTGCCAGCAACATACGGGACACAAATCAGCCCCAGCATTTT. Its translation: CASNIRDTNQPQHF.

This clonotype was seen ten or more times. The chain couples TRBV2 to TRBJ1-2, with D perhaps TRBD1 (5 bases). The CDR3 runs 15 residues. The V end lost 6 bases, the J end lost 4 bases, and 18 bases lay between the germline ends. The germline V gene encodes CDR1 SNHLY and CDR2 FYNNEI. The CDR3 reads CASRVPGPFVYGYTF. CDR3 bases: TGTGCCAGCAGGGTACCAGGGCCGTTTGTCTATGGCTACACCTTC.